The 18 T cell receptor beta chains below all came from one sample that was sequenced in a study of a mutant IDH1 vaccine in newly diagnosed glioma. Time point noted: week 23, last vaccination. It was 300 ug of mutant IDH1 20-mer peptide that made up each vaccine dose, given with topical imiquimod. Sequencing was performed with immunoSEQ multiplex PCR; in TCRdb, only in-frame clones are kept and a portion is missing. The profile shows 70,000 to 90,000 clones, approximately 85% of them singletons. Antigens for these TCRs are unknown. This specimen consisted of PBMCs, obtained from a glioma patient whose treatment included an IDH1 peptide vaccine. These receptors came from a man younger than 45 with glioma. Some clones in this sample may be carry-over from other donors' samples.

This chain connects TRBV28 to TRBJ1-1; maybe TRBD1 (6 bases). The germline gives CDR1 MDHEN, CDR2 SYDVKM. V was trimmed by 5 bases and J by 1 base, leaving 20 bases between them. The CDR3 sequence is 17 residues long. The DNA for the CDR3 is TGTGCCAGCAGTAGAGCCGGGACACTCCGAAAGAACACTGAAGCTTTCTTT. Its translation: CASSRAGTLRKNTEAFF.

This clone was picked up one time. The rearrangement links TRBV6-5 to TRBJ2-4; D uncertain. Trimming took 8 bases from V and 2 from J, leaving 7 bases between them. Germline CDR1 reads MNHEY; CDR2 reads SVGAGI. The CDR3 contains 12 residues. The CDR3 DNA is TGTGCCAGCGGAGCACCCAAAAACATTCAGTACTTC. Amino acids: CASGAPKNIQYF.

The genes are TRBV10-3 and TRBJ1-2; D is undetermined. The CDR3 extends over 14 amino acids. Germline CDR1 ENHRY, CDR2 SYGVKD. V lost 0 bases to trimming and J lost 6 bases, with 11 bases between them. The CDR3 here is CAISESNGLDGYTF. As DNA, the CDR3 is TGTGCCATCAGTGAGTCCAATGGGTTGGATGGCTACACCTTC.

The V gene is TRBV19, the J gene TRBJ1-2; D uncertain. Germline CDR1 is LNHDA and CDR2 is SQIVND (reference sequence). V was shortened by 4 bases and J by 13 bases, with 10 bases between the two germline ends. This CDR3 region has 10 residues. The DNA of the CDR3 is TGTGCCAGTAGTAGTCGGGATCTCACCTTC. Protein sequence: CASSSRDLTF.

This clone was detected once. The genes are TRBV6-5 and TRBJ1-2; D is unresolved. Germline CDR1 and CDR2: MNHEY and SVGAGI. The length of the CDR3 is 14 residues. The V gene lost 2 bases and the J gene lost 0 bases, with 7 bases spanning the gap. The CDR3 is CASSYAGANYGYTF. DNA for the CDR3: TGTGCCAGCAGTTACGCCGGAGCTAACTATGGCTACACCTTC.

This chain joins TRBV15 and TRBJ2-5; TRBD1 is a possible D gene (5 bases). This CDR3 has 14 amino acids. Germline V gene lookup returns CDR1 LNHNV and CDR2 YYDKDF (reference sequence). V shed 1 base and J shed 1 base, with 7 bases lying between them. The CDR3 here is CATSRGQPQETQYF. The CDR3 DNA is TGTGCCACCAGCAGAGGACAGCCCCAAGAGACCCAGTACTTC.

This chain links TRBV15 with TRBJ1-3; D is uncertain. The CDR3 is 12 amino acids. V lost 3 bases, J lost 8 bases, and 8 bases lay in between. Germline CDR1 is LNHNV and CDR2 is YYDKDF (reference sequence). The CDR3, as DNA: TGTGCCACCAGCAGGGATTTTGACACCATATATTTT. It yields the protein CATSRDFDTIYF.

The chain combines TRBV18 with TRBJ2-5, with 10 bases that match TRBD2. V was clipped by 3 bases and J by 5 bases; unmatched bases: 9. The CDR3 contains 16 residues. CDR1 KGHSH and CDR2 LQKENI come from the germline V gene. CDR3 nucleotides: TGTGCCAGCTCACCCAGGGAGCGGGAGGGCGGGGAGACCCAGTACTTC. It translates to CASSPREREGGETQYF.

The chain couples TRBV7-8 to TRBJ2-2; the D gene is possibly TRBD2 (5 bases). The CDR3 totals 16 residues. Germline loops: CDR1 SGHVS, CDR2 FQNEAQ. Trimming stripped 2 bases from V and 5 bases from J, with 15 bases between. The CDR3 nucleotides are TGTGCCAGCAGCTTAATTAGCTCAACGGGAACCGGGGAGCTGTTTTTT. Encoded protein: CASSLISSTGTGELFF. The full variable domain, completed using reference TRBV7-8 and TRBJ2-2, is GAGVSQSPRYKVAKRGQDVALRCDPISGHVSLFWYQQALGQGPEFLTYFQNEAQLDKSGLPSDRFFAERPEGSVSTLKIQRTQQEDSAVYLCASSLISSTGTGELFFGEGSRLTVL.

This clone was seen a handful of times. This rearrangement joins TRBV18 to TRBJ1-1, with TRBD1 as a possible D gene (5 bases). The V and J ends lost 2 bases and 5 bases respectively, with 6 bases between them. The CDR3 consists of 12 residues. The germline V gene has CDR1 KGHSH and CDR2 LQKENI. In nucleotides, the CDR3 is TGTGCCAGCTCACCAGGGGCTACTGAAGCTTTCTTT. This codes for CASSPGATEAFF.

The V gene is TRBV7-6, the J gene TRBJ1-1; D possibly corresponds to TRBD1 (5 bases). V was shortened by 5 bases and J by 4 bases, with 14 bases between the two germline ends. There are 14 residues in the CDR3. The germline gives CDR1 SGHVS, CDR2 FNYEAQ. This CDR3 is CASSPKGPGTEAFF. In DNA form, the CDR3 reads TGTGCCAGCAGCCCCAAGGGGCCGGGCACTGAAGCTTTCTTT.

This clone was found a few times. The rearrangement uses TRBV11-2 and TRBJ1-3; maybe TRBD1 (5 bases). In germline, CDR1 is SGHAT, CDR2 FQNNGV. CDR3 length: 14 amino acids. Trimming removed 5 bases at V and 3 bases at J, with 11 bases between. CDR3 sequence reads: CASSVQTVGNTIYF. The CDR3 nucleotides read TGTGCCAGCAGCGTCCAGACAGTTGGAAACACCATATATTTT.

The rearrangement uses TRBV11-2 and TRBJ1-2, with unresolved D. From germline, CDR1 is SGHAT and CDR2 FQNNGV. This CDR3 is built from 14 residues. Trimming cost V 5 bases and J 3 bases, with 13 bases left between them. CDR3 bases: TGTGCCAGCAGCCACGGAGGAAGGGACTATGGCTACACCTTC. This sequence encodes CASSHGGRDYGYTF.

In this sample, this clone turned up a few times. CDR3 region: CASSQEERAQYF. For the CDR3, the DNA is TGTGCCAGCAGCCAAGAAGAGCGCGCGCAGTATTTT. The chain combines TRBV4-2 with TRBJ2-3; D is unresolved. The CDR3 length is 12 residues. V was shortened by 0 bases and J by 10 bases, with 8 bases between the two germline ends. Per the germline V gene, CDR1 is LGHNA and CDR2 is YNFKEQ.

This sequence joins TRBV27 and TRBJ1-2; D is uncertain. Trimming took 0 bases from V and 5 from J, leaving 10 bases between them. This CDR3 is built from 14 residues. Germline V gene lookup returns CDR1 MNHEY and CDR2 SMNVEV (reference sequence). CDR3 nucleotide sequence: TGTGCCAGCAGTTTATCGAGGGTTAGTTATGGCTACACCTTC. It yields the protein CASSLSRVSYGYTF.

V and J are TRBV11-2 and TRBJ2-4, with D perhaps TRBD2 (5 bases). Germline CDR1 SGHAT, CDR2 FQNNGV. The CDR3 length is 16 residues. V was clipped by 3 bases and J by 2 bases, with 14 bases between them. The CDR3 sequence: CASSFAPRGSKNIQYF. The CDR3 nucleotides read TGTGCCAGCAGCTTCGCTCCGCGCGGGTCCAAAAACATTCAGTACTTC.

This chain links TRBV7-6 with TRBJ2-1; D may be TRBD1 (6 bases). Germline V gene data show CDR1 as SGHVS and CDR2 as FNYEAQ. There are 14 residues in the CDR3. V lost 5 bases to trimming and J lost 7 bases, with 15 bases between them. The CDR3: CASSPSQGRNEQFF. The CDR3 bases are TGTGCCAGCAGCCCCTCGCAGGGGCGGAATGAGCAGTTCTTC.

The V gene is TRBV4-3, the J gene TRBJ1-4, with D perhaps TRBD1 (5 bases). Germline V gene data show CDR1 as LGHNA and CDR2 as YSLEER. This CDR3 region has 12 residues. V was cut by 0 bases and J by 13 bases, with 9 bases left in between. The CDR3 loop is CASSQEGLLLFF. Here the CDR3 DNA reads TGCGCCAGCAGCCAAGAGGGGCTGCTACTGTTTTTT.